One sample yielded the 22 T cell receptor beta chains listed below, sequenced in a study of blood T cell repertoires in COVID-19. Method: immunoSEQ multiplex PCR; TCRdb's copy keeps in-frame clones and lacks some. Of some 95,000 clones listed, under 95% were seen once; the top ten hold roughly 2.3%. Input material: peripheral blood. The receptors were gathered from a human donor with active COVID-19. The donor label of this sample is uncertain.

The chain links TRBV2 to TRBJ1-6, with D perhaps TRBD1 (5 bases). Between the trimmed V and J ends, which lost 8 bases and 3 bases, there was a span of 23 bases. Per the germline V gene, CDR1 is SNHLY and CDR2 is FYNNEI. CDR3 length equals 18 residues. The CDR3 DNA is TGTGCCAGCGGTGGAATGGAGGGGCCCTCTTACTATAATTCACCCCTCCACTTT. The encoded protein is CASGGMEGPSYYNSPLHF.

The chain has TRBV5-1 and TRBJ2-5; no clear D gene. The V gene's germline CDR1 is SGHRS and CDR2 YFSETQ. This CDR3 spans 14 amino acids. V lost 2 bases to trimming and J lost 7 bases, with 15 bases between them. The CDR3 is CASSLDMSRGTQYF. CDR3 nucleotide sequence: TGCGCCAGCAGCTTAGATATGTCGCGCGGGACCCAGTACTTC.

J is TRBJ1-6 and V is TRBV9; 7 bases are shared with TRBD1. The CDR3 is made up of 16 amino acids. The germline V gene encodes CDR1 SGDLS and CDR2 YYNGEE. J gave up 10 bases and V 3 bases, and 13 bases lay outside the gene matches. The CDR3 loop reads CASSGLGGAMGSPLHF. CDR3 nucleotide sequence: TGTGCCAGCAGCGGACTAGGGGGCGCGATGGGCTCACCCCTCCACTTT.

The chain carries TRBV19 and TRBJ2-6; TRBD1 matches at 9 bases. This CDR3 is built from 17 residues. Germline values: CDR1 LNHDA, CDR2 SQIVND (reference sequence). V gave up 6 bases and J gave up 0 bases; unmatched junction bases: 6. CDR3 sequence (DNA): TGTGCCAGTAGCTTCGGGACAGGGCACTCTGGGGCCAACGTCCTGACTTTC. Amino acid sequence: CASSFGTGHSGANVLTF. Full variable domain (missing parts from reference TRBV19 and TRBJ2-6): DGGITQSPKYLFRKEGQNVTLSCEQNLNHDAMYWYRQDPGQGLRLIYYSQIVNDFQKGDIAEGYSVSREKKESFPLTVTSAQKNPTAFYLCASSFGTGHSGANVLTFGAGSRLTVL.

The chain has TRBV24-1 and TRBJ2-3; no firm D call. The CDR3 is 15 residues long. CDR1 KGHDR and CDR2 SFDVKD come from the germline V gene. V lost 1 base and J 1 base, leaving 8 bases between the germline ends. This CDR3 reads CATSDFGQRTDTQYF. As DNA, the CDR3 is TGTGCCACCAGTGATTTTGGGCAGCGCACAGATACGCAGTATTTT.

This chain uses TRBV9 with TRBJ2-7; TRBD1 aligns across 7 bases. Germline assignment: CDR1 SGDLS and CDR2 YYNGEE. The CDR3 contains 14 residues. Unmatched junction bases numbered 6, after V lost 4 bases and J lost 2 bases. The CDR3: CASSIGTETYEQYF. The CDR3, as DNA: TGTGCCAGCAGCATCGGGACAGAGACCTACGAGCAGTACTTC.

The V gene is TRBV19, the J gene TRBJ2-2, with D possibly matching TRBD2 (7 bases). In germline, CDR1 is LNHDA, CDR2 SQIVND (reference sequence). The CDR3 contains 14 residues. The V gene lost 7 bases and the J gene lost 6 bases, with 15 bases spanning the gap. This CDR3 is CASKPAGAPGELFF. CDR3 in DNA: TGTGCCAGTAAGCCGGCGGGGGCTCCCGGGGAGCTGTTTTTT.

V is TRBV9 and J is TRBJ2-1, with D tentatively TRBD1 (7 bases). CDR3 size: 17 residues. Germline V CDR1 and CDR2: SGDLS, YYNGEE. V dropped 1 base and J dropped 1 base, with 15 bases sitting between them. The CDR3 protein is CASSVIDSGGSYNEQFF. The CDR3 nucleotides read TGTGCCAGCAGCGTAATAGATTCAGGGGGGTCCTACAATGAGCAGTTCTTC.

This clone appeared a single time. The J gene is TRBJ2-3, the V gene TRBV13; TRBD1 aligns across 12 bases. The junction had 5 bases not matched to a gene; V was cut back by 4 bases and J by 6 bases. Germline V gene lookup returns CDR1 PRHDT and CDR2 FYEKMQ (reference sequence). This CDR3 comprises 15 residues. This CDR3 reads CASSWDRGPLDTQYF. The DNA of the CDR3 is TGTGCCAGCAGCTGGGACAGGGGGCCCTTGGATACGCAGTATTTT.

V and J are TRBV4-2 and TRBJ1-5; a weak D match, TRBD1 (5 bases). Germline CDR1 is LGHNA and CDR2 is YNFKEQ. This CDR3 is 15 amino acids long. Trimming removed 0 bases at V and 6 bases at J, with 12 bases between. The CDR3, as DNA: TGTGCCAGCAGCCAAGAAGCCGGGGGAGTTCAGCCCCAGCATTTT. The encoded protein is CASSQEAGGVQPQHF.

The rearrangement joins TRBV11-3 to TRBJ2-1; weak D call: TRBD1 (6 bases). Trimming pared 0 bases from V and 8 bases from J, leaving 8 bases between. Germline-derived CDR1 and CDR2 are SGHNT and YENEEA. The CDR3 runs 13 residues. This chain's CDR3 is CASSLEGADEQFF. Here the CDR3 DNA reads TGTGCCAGCAGCTTAGAGGGGGCGGATGAGCAGTTCTTC.

This clone was found once. The genes are TRBV19 and TRBJ1-2; tentatively, D is TRBD1 (6 bases). Germline loops: CDR1 LNHDA, CDR2 SQIVND (reference sequence). There are 16 residues in the CDR3. The V end lost 7 bases, the J end lost 2 bases, and 20 bases lay between the germline ends. The CDR3 coding sequence is TGTGCCAGTAATGACCCCGGGGGGGGGACAAACTATGGCTACACCTTC. Protein product: CASNDPGGGTNYGYTF.

This chain joins TRBV6-6 and TRBJ1-5, with 12 bases fitting TRBD1. V dropped 6 bases and J dropped 9; count of bases not matched to a gene: 12. In germline, CDR1 is MNHNY, CDR2 SVGAGI (reference sequence). The CDR3 spans 16 residues. The CDR3 coding sequence is TGTGCCAGCAGCCCGGGACAGGGGGCGAAGGTTCCGCCCCAGCATTTT. Amino acids: CASSPGQGAKVPPQHF.

The gene calls are TRBV7-2 and TRBJ2-1; TRBD2 is a possible D gene (5 bases). Trimming took off 5 bases at V and 6 bases at J, with 17 bases between the two ends. Germline V lookup: CDR1 SGHTA, CDR2 FQGNSA. The CDR3 is made up of 15 amino acids. DNA of the CDR3: TGTGCCAGCAGCCAATCGGCGATAGGGAGCAATGAGCAGTTCTTC. The encoded protein is CASSQSAIGSNEQFF.

The chain joins TRBV18 to TRBJ2-7; no clear D. The CDR3 loop spans 12 amino acids. The germline gives CDR1 KGHSH, CDR2 LQKENI. Trimming stripped 4 bases from V and 4 bases from J, with 8 bases between. CDR3: CASSRETYEQYF. In nucleotides, the CDR3 is TGTGCCAGCTCACGCGAAACTTACGAGCAGTACTTC.

The V call is TRBV5-1, the J call TRBJ1-1, with D possibly being TRBD1 (6 bases). Germline CDR1 reads SGHRS; CDR2 reads YFSETQ. V was pared by 7 bases and J by 6 bases, with 16 bases between. This CDR3 region has 13 residues. The CDR3 region is CASDRGAGAEAFF. DNA of the CDR3: TGCGCCAGCGATCGGGGGGCTGGGGCTGAAGCTTTCTTT.

As concerns this clone: One junction end disagrees with the germline gene, perhaps due to a read error. The rearrangement links TRBV7-7 to TRBJ2-5, with 13 positions matching TRBD2. Germline V gene lookup returns CDR1 SSHAT and CDR2 FNYEAQ (reference sequence). This CDR3 contains 15 residues. The DNA for the CDR3 is TGTGCTAGCAGCTTGGCCGGGACTAGCGGGGAGGCCCAGTACTTC. Its translation: CASSLAGTSGEAQYF.

This rearrangement joins TRBV19 to TRBJ1-2; a weak D match, TRBD1 (5 bases). With 3 bases removed from V and 1 base from J, the gap between germline ends came to 9 bases. Germline V gene data show CDR1 as LNHDA and CDR2 as SQIVND (reference sequence). The CDR3 contains 14 residues. CDR3 DNA sequence: TGTGCCAGTAGTATTCGCCAGGGTAACTATGGCTACACCTTC. Encoded protein: CASSIRQGNYGYTF.

The chain joins TRBV2 to TRBJ2-3; TRBD2 agrees at 13 bases. J lost 3 bases, V lost 4 bases, and 1 base had no gene match. This CDR3 region has 15 residues. Germline assignment: CDR1 SNHLY and CDR2 FYNNEI. CDR3: CASSVGLAGTDTQYF. The CDR3 DNA reads as TGTGCCAGCAGTGTGGGACTAGCGGGGACAGATACGCAGTATTTT. The full variable domain, rest sourced from reference TRBV2 and TRBJ2-3, is EPEVTQTPSHQVTQMGQEVILRCVPISNHLYFYWYRQILGQKVEFLVSFYNNEISEKSEIFDDQFSVERPDGSNFTLKIRSTKLEDSAMYFCASSVGLAGTDTQYFGPGTRLTVL.

J is TRBJ2-2 and V is TRBV24-1, with TRBD2 matching over 13 bases. The V gene end was trimmed by 5 bases and the J gene end by 4 bases; junction bases not matched to a gene: 6. CDR3 length: 17 amino acids. Germline V gene sequence: CDR1 KGHDR, CDR2 SFDVKD. The CDR3 DNA is TGTGCCACCAGTGCACCGGGACTAGCGGGGATCACCGGGGAGCTGTTTTTT. Its protein is CATSAPGLAGITGELFF.

This clone is a singleton in its sample. The chain recombines TRBV19 with TRBJ2-7; no firm D call. Between the trimmed V and J ends, which lost 3 bases and 3 bases, there was a span of 6 bases. CDR1 LNHDA and CDR2 SQIVND come from the germline V gene (reference sequence). The CDR3 sequence is 12 residues long. The DNA of the CDR3 is TGTGCCAGTAGTATGGCTTACTACGAGCAGTACTTC. It specifies CASSMAYYEQYF. The complete variable domain, with remaining parts taken from reference TRBV19 and TRBJ2-7, reads DGGITQSPKYLFRKEGQNVTLSCEQNLNHDAMYWYRQDPGQGLRLIYYSQIVNDFQKGDIAEGYSVSREKKESFPLTVTSAQKNPTAFYLCASSMAYYEQYFGPGTRLTVT.

This chain joins TRBV10-1 and TRBJ2-1; 11 positions agree with TRBD2. With 4 bases clipped from V and 9 bases from J, the junction kept 14 bases outside the gene matches. Per germline, CDR1 WNHNN and CDR2 SYGVQD (reference sequence). CDR3 length equals 17 residues. The CDR3 nucleotides read TGCGCCAGCAGTGCGAGTAGCGGGGGGGCTCGTGGGCCTGAGCAGTTCTTC. It specifies CASSASSGGARGPEQFF.